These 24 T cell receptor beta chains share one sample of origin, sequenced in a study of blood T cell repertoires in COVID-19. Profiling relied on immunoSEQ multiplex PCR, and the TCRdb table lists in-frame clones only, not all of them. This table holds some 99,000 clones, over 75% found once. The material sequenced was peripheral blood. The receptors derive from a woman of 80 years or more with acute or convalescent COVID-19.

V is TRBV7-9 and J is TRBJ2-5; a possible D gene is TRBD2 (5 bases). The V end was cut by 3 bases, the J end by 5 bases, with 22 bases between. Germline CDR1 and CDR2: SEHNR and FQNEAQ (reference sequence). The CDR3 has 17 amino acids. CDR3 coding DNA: TGTGCCAGCAGCTTGGGCACCGGCAGTCCCGGGAAGGAGACCCAGTACTTC. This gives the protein CASSLGTGSPGKETQYF.

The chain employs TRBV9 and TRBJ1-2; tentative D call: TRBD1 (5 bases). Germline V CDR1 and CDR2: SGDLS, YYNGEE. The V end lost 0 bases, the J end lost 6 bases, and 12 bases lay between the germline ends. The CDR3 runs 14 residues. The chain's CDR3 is CASSVGLQGDGYTF. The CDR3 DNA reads TGTGCCAGCAGCGTAGGGCTGCAGGGCGATGGCTACACCTTC.

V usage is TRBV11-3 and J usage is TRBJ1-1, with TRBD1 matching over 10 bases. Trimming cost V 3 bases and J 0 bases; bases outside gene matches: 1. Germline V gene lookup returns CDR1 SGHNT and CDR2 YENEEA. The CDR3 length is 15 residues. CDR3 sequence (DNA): TGTGCCAGCAGCTTTGGGACAGGGGTGAACACTGAAGCTTTCTTT. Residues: CASSFGTGVNTEAFF.

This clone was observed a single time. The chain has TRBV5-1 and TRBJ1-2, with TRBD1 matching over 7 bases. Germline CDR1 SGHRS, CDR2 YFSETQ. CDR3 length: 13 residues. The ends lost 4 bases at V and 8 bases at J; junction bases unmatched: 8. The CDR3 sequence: CASSIDRDGGYTF. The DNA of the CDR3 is TGCGCCAGCAGCATCGACAGGGACGGGGGCTACACCTTC.

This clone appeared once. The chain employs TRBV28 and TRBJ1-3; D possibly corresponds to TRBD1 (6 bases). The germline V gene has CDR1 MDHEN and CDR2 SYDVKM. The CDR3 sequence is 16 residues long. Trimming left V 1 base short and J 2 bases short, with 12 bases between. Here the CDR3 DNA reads TGTGCCAGCAGTTTATTACTTGGGGACACTGGAAACACCATATATTTT. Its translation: CASSLLLGDTGNTIYF. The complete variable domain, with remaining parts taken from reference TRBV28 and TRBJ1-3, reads DVKVTQSSRYLVKRTGEKVFLECVQDMDHENMFWYRQDPGLGLRLIYFSYDVKMKEKGDIPEGYSVSREKKERFSLILESASTNQTSMYLCASSLLLGDTGNTIYFGEGSWLTVV.

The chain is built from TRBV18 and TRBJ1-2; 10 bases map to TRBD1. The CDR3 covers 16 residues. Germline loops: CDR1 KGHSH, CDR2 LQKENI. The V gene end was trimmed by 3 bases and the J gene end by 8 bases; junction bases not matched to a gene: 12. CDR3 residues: CASSPTGQGGTMGYTF. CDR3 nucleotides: TGTGCCAGCTCACCGACCGGACAGGGGGGCACTATGGGCTACACCTTC.

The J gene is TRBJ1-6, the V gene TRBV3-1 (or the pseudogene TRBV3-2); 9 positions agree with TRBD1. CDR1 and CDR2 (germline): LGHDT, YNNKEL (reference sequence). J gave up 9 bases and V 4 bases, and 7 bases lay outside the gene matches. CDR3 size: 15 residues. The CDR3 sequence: CASSPRDRAGSPLHF. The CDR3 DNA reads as TGTGCCAGCAGCCCCCGGGACAGGGCGGGTTCACCCCTCCACTTT.

CDR3 nucleotide sequence: TGTGCCAGCAGCTTACGACTAGCGAGCTCCTACGAGCAGTACTTC. The encoded protein is CASSLRLASSYEQYF. The gene calls are TRBV7-2 and TRBJ2-7; 8 bases align to TRBD2. CDR1 is SGHTA, CDR2 FQGNSA, per germline. The CDR3 runs 15 residues. Losses at the gene ends were 2 bases for V and 0 bases for J; bases not matched to a gene: 3.

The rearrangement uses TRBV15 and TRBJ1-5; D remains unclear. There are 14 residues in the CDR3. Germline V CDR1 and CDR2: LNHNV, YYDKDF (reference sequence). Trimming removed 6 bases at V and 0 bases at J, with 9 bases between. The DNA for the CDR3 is TGTGCCACCAGTTTCGGGTATAGCAATCAGCCCCAGCATTTT. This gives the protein CATSFGYSNQPQHF.

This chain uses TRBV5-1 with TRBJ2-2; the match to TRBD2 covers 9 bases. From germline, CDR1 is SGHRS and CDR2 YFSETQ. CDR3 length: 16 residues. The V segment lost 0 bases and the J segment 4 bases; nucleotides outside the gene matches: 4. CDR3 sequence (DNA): TGCGCCAGCAGCTTGGGCCTAGCGGGGACCACCGGGGAGCTGTTTTTT. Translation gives CASSLGLAGTTGELFF.

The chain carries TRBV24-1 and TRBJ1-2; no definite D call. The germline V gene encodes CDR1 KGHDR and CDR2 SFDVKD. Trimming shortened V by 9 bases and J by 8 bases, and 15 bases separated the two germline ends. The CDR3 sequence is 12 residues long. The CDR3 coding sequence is TGTGCCACCTCCTATCCGACGGGGGGCTACACCTTC. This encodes CATSYPTGGYTF.

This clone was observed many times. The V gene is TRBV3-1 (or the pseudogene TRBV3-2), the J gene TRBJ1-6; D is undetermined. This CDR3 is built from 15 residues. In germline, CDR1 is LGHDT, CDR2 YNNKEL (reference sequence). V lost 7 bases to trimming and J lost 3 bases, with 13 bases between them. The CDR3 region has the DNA TGTGCCAGCACCCCCCGGGATATCTATAATTCACCCCTCCACTTT. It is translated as CASTPRDIYNSPLHF.

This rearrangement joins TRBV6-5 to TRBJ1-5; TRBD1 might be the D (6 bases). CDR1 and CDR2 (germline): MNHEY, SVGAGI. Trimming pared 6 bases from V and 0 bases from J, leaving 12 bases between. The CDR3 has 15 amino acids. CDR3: CASSEDRYSNQPQHF. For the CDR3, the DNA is TGTGCCAGCAGCGAGGACAGATATAGCAATCAGCCCCAGCATTTT.

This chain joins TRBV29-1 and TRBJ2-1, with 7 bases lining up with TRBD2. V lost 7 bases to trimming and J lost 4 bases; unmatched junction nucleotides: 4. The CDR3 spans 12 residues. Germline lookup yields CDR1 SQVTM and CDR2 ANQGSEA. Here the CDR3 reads CSASSGYNEQFF. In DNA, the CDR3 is TGCAGCGCCTCTAGCGGATACAATGAGCAGTTCTTC.

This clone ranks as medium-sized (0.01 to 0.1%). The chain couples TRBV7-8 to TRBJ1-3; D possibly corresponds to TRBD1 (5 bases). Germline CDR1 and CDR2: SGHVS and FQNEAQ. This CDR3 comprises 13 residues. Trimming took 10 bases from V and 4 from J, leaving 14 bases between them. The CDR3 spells CATSRGGGNTIYF. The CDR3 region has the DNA TGTGCCACCTCAAGGGGAGGGGGAAACACCATATATTTT. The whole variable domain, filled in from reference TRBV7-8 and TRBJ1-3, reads GAGVSQSPRYKVAKRGQDVALRCDPISGHVSLFWYQQALGQGPEFLTYFQNEAQLDKSGLPSDRFFAERPEGSVSTLKIQRTQQEDSAVYLCATSRGGGNTIYFGEGSWLTVV.

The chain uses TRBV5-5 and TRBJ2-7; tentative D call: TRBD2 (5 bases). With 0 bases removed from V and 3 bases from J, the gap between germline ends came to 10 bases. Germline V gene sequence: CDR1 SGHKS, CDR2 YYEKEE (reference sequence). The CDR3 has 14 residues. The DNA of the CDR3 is TGTGCCAGCAGCTTGGTTGGGGAGAGCTACGAGCAGTACGTC. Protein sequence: CASSLVGESYEQYV.

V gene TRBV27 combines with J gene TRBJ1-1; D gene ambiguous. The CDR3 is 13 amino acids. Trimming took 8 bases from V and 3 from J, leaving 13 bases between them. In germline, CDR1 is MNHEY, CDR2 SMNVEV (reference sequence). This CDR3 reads CASGFGGDTEAFF. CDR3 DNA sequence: TGTGCCAGCGGGTTTGGAGGAGACACTGAAGCTTTCTTT.

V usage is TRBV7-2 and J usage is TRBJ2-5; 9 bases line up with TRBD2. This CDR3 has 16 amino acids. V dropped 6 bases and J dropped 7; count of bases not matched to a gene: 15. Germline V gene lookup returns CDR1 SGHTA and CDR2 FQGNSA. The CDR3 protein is CASSQLGTSRLGTQYF. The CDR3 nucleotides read TGTGCCAGCAGTCAACTCGGGACTAGCCGGTTGGGGACCCAGTACTTC.

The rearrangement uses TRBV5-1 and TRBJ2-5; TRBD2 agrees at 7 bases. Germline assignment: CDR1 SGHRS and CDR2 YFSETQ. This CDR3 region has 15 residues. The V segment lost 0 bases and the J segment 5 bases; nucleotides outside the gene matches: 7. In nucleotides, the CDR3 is TGCGCCAGCAGCTTGGTGGTCTCCGGGGGGGAGACCCAGTACTTC. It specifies CASSLVVSGGETQYF.

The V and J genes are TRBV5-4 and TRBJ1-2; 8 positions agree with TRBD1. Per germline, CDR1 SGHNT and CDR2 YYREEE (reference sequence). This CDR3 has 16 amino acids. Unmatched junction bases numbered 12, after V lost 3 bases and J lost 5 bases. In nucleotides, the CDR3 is TGTGCCAGCAGCTCGGGACAGGTCAACAGTGGGTATGGCTACACCTTC. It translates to CASSSGQVNSGYGYTF.

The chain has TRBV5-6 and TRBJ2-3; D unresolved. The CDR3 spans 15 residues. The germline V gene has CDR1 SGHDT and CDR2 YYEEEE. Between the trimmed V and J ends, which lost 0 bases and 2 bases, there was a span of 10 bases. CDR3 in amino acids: CASSLVSRPTDTQYF. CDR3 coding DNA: TGTGCCAGCAGCTTGGTTTCCCGTCCCACAGATACGCAGTATTTT.

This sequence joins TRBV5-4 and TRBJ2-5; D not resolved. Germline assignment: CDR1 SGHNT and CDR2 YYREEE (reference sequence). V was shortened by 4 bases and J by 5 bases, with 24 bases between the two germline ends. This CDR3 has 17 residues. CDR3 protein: CASSPPTPRGPDETQYF. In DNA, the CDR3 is TGTGCCAGCAGCCCCCCAACCCCTCGTGGGCCCGATGAGACCCAGTACTTC.

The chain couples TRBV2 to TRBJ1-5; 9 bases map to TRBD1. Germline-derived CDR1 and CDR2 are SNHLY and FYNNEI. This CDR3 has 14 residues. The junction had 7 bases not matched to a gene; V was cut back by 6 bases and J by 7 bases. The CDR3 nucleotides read TGTGCCAGCAGGGAACAGGGGGCGCGGCAGCCCCAGCATTTT. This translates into CASREQGARQPQHF. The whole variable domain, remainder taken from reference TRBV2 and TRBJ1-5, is EPEVTQTPSHQVTQMGQEVILRCVPISNHLYFYWYRQILGQKVEFLVSFYNNEISEKSEIFDDQFSVERPDGSNFTLKIRSTKLEDSAMYFCASREQGARQPQHFGDGTRLSIL.

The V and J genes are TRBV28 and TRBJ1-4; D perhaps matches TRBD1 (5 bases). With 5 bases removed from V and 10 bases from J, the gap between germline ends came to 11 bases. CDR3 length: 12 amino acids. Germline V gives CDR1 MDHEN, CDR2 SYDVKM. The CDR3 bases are TGTGCCAGCAGTCCTGGAGGGACAAAACTGTTTTTT. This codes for CASSPGGTKLFF.